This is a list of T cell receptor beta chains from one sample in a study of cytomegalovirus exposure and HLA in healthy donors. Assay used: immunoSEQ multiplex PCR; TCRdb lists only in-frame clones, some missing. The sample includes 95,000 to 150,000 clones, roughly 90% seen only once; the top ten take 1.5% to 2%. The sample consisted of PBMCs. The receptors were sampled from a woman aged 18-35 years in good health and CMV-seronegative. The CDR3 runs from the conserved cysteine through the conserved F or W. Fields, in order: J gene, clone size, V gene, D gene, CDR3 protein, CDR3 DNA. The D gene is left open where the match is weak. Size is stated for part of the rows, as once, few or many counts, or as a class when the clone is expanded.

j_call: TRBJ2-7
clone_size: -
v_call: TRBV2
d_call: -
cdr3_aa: CASSAGQGGHYEQYF
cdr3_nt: TGTGCCAGCAGTGCCGGCCAGGGAGGACACTACGAGCAGTACTTC

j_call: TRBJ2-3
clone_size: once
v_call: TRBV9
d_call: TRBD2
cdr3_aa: CASSFSGRDSTDTQYF
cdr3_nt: TGTGCCAGCAGCTTTAGCGGGAGGGATAGCACAGATACGCAGTATTTT

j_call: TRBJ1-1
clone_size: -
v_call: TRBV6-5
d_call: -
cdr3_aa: CASSQGTKTEAFF
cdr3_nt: TGTGCCAGCTCACAGGGTACGAAGACTGAAGCTTTCTTT

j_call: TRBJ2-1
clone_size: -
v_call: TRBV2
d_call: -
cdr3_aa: CASSEGAGSYNEQFF
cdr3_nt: TGTGCCAGCAGTGAAGGGGCGGGGAGCTACAATGAGCAGTTCTTC

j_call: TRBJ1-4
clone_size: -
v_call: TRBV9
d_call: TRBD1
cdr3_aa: CASSATGRGKLFF
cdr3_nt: TGTGCCAGCAGCGCGACAGGGCGAGGGAAACTGTTTTTT

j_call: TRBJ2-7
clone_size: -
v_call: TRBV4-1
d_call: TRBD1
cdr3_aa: CASSQPGTGAYEQYF
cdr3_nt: TGCGCCAGCAGCCAACCGGGGACAGGGGCCTACGAGCAGTACTTC

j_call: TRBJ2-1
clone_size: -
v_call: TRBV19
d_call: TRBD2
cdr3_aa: CASSIVWTSGHYNEQFF
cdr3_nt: TGTGCCAGTAGTATCGTCTGGACTAGCGGTCATTACAATGAGCAGTTCTTC

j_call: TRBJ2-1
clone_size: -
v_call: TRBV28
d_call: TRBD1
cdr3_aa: CASRWTGGHNEQFF
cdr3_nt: TGTGCCAGCCGCTGGACAGGAGGCCACAATGAGCAGTTCTTC

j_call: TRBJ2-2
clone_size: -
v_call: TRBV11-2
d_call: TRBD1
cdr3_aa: CASRGRQGGGGELFF
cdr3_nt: TGTGCCAGCAGAGGCCGACAGGGCGGCGGCGGGGAGCTGTTTTTT

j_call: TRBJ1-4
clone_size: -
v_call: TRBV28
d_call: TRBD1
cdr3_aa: CASSFPGQGHATNEKLFF
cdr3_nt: TGTGCCAGCAGTTTCCCCGGACAGGGGCATGCAACTAATGAAAAACTGTTTTTT

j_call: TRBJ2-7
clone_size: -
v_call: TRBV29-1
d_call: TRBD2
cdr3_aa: CSVAGLAGDSSYEQYF
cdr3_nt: TGCAGCGTTGCAGGACTAGCGGGCGATAGCTCCTACGAGCAGTACTTC

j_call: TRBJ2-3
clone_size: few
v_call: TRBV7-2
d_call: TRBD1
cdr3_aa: CASRSRGQTDTQYF
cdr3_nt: TGTGCCAGCAGGTCGAGGGGGCAGACAGATACGCAGTATTTT

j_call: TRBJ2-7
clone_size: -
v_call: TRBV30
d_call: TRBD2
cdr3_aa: CAWSVRRLAASTYEQYF
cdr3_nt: TGTGCCTGGAGTGTACGGCGACTAGCGGCCTCCACCTACGAGCAGTACTTC

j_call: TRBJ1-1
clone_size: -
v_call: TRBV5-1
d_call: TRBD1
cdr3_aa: CASSPNRGVDTEAFF
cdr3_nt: TGCGCCAGCAGCCCGAACAGGGGGGTGGACACTGAAGCTTTCTTT

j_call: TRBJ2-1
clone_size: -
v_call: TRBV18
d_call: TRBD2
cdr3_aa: CASSRDASGSTGDEQFF
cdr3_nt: TGTGCCAGCTCCCGCGACGCCAGCGGGAGTACTGGAGATGAGCAGTTCTTC

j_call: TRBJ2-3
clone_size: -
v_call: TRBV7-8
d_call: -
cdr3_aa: CASSLKSGWTDTQYF
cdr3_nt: TGTGCCAGCAGCTTAAAGTCAGGGTGGACAGATACGCAGTATTTT

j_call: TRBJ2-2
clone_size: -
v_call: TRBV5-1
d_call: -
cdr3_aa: CASSRGGNTGELFF
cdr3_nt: TGCGCCAGCAGTAGGGGAGGGAACACCGGGGAGCTGTTTTTT

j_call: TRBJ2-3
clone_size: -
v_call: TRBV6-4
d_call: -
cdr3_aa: CASSASGTDTQYF
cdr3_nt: TGTGCCAGCAGTGCTAGCGGCACAGATACGCAGTATTTT

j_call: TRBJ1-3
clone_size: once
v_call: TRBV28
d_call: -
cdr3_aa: CASSLEISGNTIYF
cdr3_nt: TGTGCCAGCAGTTTGGAGATCTCTGGAAACACCATATATTTT

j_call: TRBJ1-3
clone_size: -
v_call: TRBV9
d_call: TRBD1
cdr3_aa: CASSVVGTGGANTIYF
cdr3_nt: TGTGCCAGCAGCGTAGTTGGGACAGGGGGCGCAAACACCATATATTTT

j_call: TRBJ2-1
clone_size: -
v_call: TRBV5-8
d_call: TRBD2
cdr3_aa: CASSLVAGGPGGNEQFF
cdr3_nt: TGTGCCAGCAGCTTGGTCGCGGGAGGGCCGGGGGGCAATGAGCAGTTCTTC

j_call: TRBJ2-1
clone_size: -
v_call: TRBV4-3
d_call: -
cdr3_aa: CASSQTGNSYNEQFF
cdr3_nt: TGCGCCAGCAGCCAAACCGGGAATTCATACAATGAGCAGTTCTTC